This T cell receptor (beta chain) was retrieved from a study of blood T cell repertoires in COVID-19. Profiled with immunoSEQ multiplex PCR; TCRdb holds only in-frame clones, not every one. Here the sample spans 310,000 or so clones, around 84% being singletons. Sequencing was done on a sample of peripheral blood. This clonotype originated in a man between 65 and 79 years old with acute or convalescent COVID-19.

DNA of the CDR3: TGTGCCAGTAGTATCGGTTTGAGGGAAGAGACCCAGTACTTC. Translation gives CASSIGLREETQYF. The V gene is TRBV19, the J gene TRBJ2-5; D might be TRBD2 (5 bases). The CDR3 totals 14 residues. Germline values: CDR1 LNHDA, CDR2 SQIVND (reference sequence). Trimming took 3 bases from V and 3 from J, leaving 11 bases between them.